This TCR beta chain was identified during a study of cytomegalovirus exposure and HLA in healthy donors. Study-level findings and limits: There were 150 to 200 TCR beta chains listed as cytomegalovirus-associated.

In the PCR, 60 Vbeta and 13 Jbeta primers were used. The table came from immunoSEQ multiplex PCR; TCRdb's copy has only in-frame clones and leaves some out. The listing contains approximately 30,000 clones. Trimming removed 3 bases at V and 3 bases at J, with 17 bases between. Per germline, CDR1 LNHDA and CDR2 SQIVND (reference sequence). CDR3 length: 16 amino acids. About this clone itself: Its antigen is unknown.

Likely unrecorded immune exposures existed in these nominally healthy donors. Input material: PBMCs. The V gene is TRBV19, the J gene TRBJ1-2; the D is unclear. The clonotype was recovered from a woman aged 40 to 50 in good health and CMV-seropositive. Here the CDR3 reads CASSMVTWYGDYGYTF. The CDR3 DNA sequence: TGTGCCAGTAGTATGGTGACATGGTATGGTGACTATGGCTACACCTTC.